These 27 T cell receptor beta chains were sequenced from one sample in a study of blood T cell repertoires in COVID-19. Produced via immunoSEQ multiplex PCR; TCRdb's table is partial and in-frame only. The sample contains roughly 160,000 clones, about 88% of which appear only once. The source material was peripheral blood. Source of these receptors: a man between 60 and 75 years old with acute or convalescent COVID-19.

The chain employs TRBV5-1 and TRBJ2-5; D might be TRBD1 (6 bases). In germline, CDR1 is SGHRS, CDR2 YFSETQ. The CDR3 runs to 15 residues. The V end lost 0 bases, the J end lost 5 bases, and 14 bases lay between the germline ends. The CDR3 region has the DNA TGCGCCAGCAGCTTGGGGACAGACTGGGGGGAGACCCAGTACTTC. Protein sequence: CASSLGTDWGETQYF.

The rearrangement links TRBV5-5 to TRBJ1-2, with 7 positions matching TRBD1. J lost 7 bases, V lost 4 bases, and 13 bases had no gene match. CDR1 is SGHKS and CDR2 is YYEKEE in the germline V gene (reference sequence). This CDR3 is built from 15 residues. As DNA, the CDR3 is TGTGCCAGCAGCCTATCCTTGGACAGGCTTCTTGGCTACACCTTC. Its translation is CASSLSLDRLLGYTF.

The chain combines TRBV7-2 with TRBJ1-5, with unresolved D. V was pared by 5 bases and J by 5 bases, with 10 bases between. The CDR3 runs to 13 residues. Germline-derived CDR1 and CDR2 are SGHTA and FQGNSA. The CDR3 region has the DNA TGTGCCAGCAGCCAAAACACCTATCAGCCCCAGCATTTT. Amino acid sequence: CASSQNTYQPQHF.

This rearrangement joins TRBV27 to TRBJ1-5; 7 bases agree with TRBD1. CDR1 and CDR2 (germline): MNHEY, SMNVEV (reference sequence). The CDR3 consists of 14 residues. Trimming cost V 5 bases and J 6 bases; bases outside gene matches: 7. The CDR3 DNA reads TGTGCCAGCAGTGGGGACAGTTTTGGTCAGCCCCAGCATTTT. Amino acids: CASSGDSFGQPQHF.

The V call is TRBV14, the J call TRBJ2-1, with TRBD1 matching 7 bases. With 4 bases clipped from V and 7 bases from J, the junction kept 4 bases outside the gene matches. Germline V gives CDR1 SGHDN, CDR2 FVKESK. The CDR3 is 13 amino acids. The CDR3 DNA reads TGTGCCAGCAGCCCCTCGGACAGGAATGAGCAGTTCTTC. Translated: CASSPSDRNEQFF.

The J gene is TRBJ1-6, the V gene TRBV27; D uncertain. The CDR3 consists of 15 residues. The germline V and J ends were trimmed by 3 bases and 5 bases, with 11 bases remaining between them. Looked up from germline, CDR1 is MNHEY and CDR2 is SMNVEV (reference sequence). For the CDR3, the DNA is TGTGCCAGCAGTTTGTGGGCAGGTGATAATTCACCCCTCCACTTT. Translated: CASSLWAGDNSPLHF.

This chain links TRBV19 with TRBJ1-6; D unclear. The CDR3 has 14 amino acids. Germline values: CDR1 LNHDA, CDR2 SQIVND (reference sequence). Trimming removed 4 bases at V and 5 bases at J, with 9 bases between. CDR3 in amino acids: CASSTGLNNSPLHF. In DNA, the CDR3 is TGTGCCAGTAGTACCGGACTGAATAATTCACCCCTCCACTTT.

This chain joins TRBV6-2 or TRBV6-3 and TRBJ1-1, with 9 positions matching TRBD1. Unmatched junction bases numbered 8, after V lost 5 bases and J lost 4 bases. CDR3 length: 15 amino acids. Germline assignment: CDR1 MNHEY and CDR2 SVGEGT. CDR3 nucleotide sequence: TGTGCCAGCAGTAGCCCGGGACAGGGTCTCACTGAAGCTTTCTTT. Amino acids: CASSSPGQGLTEAFF.

As DNA, the CDR3 is TGCGCCAGCAGCTTGGAACCCGCAGGGTTGGCTGAAGCTTTCTTT. Its protein product is CASSLEPAGLAEAFF. The chain uses TRBV5-1 and TRBJ1-1; D possibly corresponds to TRBD1 (5 bases). Trimming shortened V by 0 bases and J by 6 bases, and 15 bases separated the two germline ends. The CDR3 sequence is 15 residues long. CDR1 and CDR2 from the germline V gene are SGHRS and YFSETQ.

This sequence joins TRBV30 and TRBJ1-6; 9 bases fit TRBD1. CDR3 length: 15 amino acids. V gave up 0 bases and J gave up 7 bases; unmatched junction bases: 4. Germline values: CDR1 GTSNPN, CDR2 SVGIG (reference sequence). The CDR3 reads CAWSVPGQGNSPLHF. CDR3 nucleotides: TGTGCCTGGAGTGTACCTGGACAGGGGAATTCACCCCTCCACTTT.

This clone appeared once. CDR3 amino acids: CASSYSPVSGYGYTF. CDR3 nucleotides: TGTGCCAGCAGTTACTCGCCAGTCTCTGGCTATGGCTACACCTTC. The V gene is TRBV6-5, the J gene TRBJ1-2; D unresolved. The CDR3 is 15 residues long. Trimming took 0 bases from V and 4 from J, leaving 12 bases between them. Germline V gene sequence: CDR1 MNHEY, CDR2 SVGAGI.

This sequence joins TRBV6-2 or TRBV6-3 and TRBJ2-5; 11 nucleotides align to TRBD2. Losses at the gene ends were 2 bases for V and 2 bases for J; bases not matched to a gene: 10. The CDR3 runs to 18 residues. Germline CDR1 and CDR2: MNHEY and SVGEGT. CDR3 coding DNA: TGTGCCAGCAGTTACACCCTCCGACTAGCGGGGATTCAAGAGACCCAGTACTTC. This translates into CASSYTLRLAGIQETQYF.

The chain couples TRBV21-1 to TRBJ2-7; the table's D gene call, TRBD2, was not cross checked with the DNA. TRBV21-1 constitutes a pseudogene. This CDR3 region has 15 residues. The CDR3 sequence is CASSKGAEEGDEQYF. The CDR3 bases are TGTGCCAGCAGCAAAGGGGCTGAGGAGGGAGACGAGCAGTACTTC.

This clone was observed once. The chain couples TRBV9 to TRBJ2-1, with 14 positions matching TRBD2. The CDR3 has 18 amino acids. The ends lost 1 base at V and 7 bases at J; junction bases unmatched: 10. The germline V gene has CDR1 SGDLS and CDR2 YYNGEE. DNA for the CDR3: TGTGCCAGCAGCGTAAATTTAAGGAGACTAGCGGGGGGGAATGAGCAGTTCTTC. Protein: CASSVNLRRLAGGNEQFF. The complete variable domain, with remaining parts taken from reference TRBV9 and TRBJ2-1, reads DSGVTQTPKHLITATGQRVTLRCSPRSGDLSVYWYQQSLDQGLQFLIQYYNGEERAKGNILERFSAQQFPDLHSELNLSSLELGDSALYFCASSVNLRRLAGGNEQFFGPGTRLTVL.

The chain is built from TRBV6-5 and TRBJ2-7; tentative D call: TRBD1 (5 bases). The V gene lost 7 bases and the J gene lost 2 bases, with 15 bases spanning the gap. Germline V lookup: CDR1 MNHEY, CDR2 SVGAGI. The CDR3 covers 14 residues. DNA of the CDR3: TGTGCCAGCACCCGTGGGGCCTTCCCCTACGAGCAGTACGTC. Its protein product is CASTRGAFPYEQYV.

The chain uses TRBV7-3 and TRBJ2-3; TRBD1 matches 10 bases. The germline CDR1 and CDR2 sequences are SGHTA and FQGTGA. The V segment lost 5 bases and the J segment 2 bases; nucleotides outside the gene matches: 4. This CDR3 region has 15 residues. The chain's CDR3 is CASSRGQGVTDTQYF. DNA of the CDR3: TGTGCCAGCAGCCGCGGACAGGGGGTCACAGATACGCAGTATTTT.

The V and J genes are TRBV24-1 and TRBJ2-3; D perhaps matches TRBD2 (6 bases). V was clipped by 2 bases and J by 3 bases, with 14 bases between them. Germline assignment: CDR1 KGHDR and CDR2 SFDVKD. The CDR3 contains 16 residues. The CDR3 nucleotides read TGTGCCACCAGTGATTCGCGGGACTCGAGGACAGATACGCAGTATTTT. Protein sequence: CATSDSRDSRTDTQYF.

The V and J genes are TRBV6-6 and TRBJ1-2, with 8 bases lining up with TRBD1. The CDR3 runs 15 residues. Germline lookup yields CDR1 MNHNY and CDR2 SVGAGI (reference sequence). With V trimmed by 6 bases and J by 0 bases, 6 bases remained unmatched. The CDR3 spells CASRLQGASNYGYTF. CDR3 sequence (DNA): TGTGCCAGCAGACTTCAGGGGGCGTCTAACTATGGCTACACCTTC.

This chain links TRBV3-1 (or the pseudogene TRBV3-2) with TRBJ2-1; TRBD2 is a possible D gene (7 bases). Trimming took 1 base from V and 9 from J, leaving 22 bases between them. The V gene's germline CDR1 is LGHDT and CDR2 YNNKEL (reference sequence). The CDR3 spans 17 residues. The CDR3 region is CASSQVSTGGHPFEQFF. The DNA for the CDR3 is TGTGCCAGCAGCCAAGTATCGACGGGGGGCCATCCTTTTGAGCAGTTCTTC.

V gene TRBV29-1 combines with J gene TRBJ1-6; 10 nucleotides line up with TRBD1. CDR1 is SQVTM and CDR2 is ANQGSEA in the germline V gene. There are 13 residues in the CDR3. Trimming removed 6 bases from V and 6 bases from J; junction bases left unmatched: 2. The CDR3: CSVGTGVNSPLHF. In DNA form, the CDR3 reads TGCAGCGTAGGGACAGGGGTTAATTCACCCCTCCACTTT.

This clone appeared once. The chain uses TRBV11-2 and TRBJ1-5; 8 nucleotides line up with TRBD1. V lost 5 bases to trimming and J lost 3 bases; unmatched junction nucleotides: 6. Germline lookup yields CDR1 SGHAT and CDR2 FQNNGV. This CDR3 has 15 amino acids. The CDR3 sequence is CASSLTGGVNQPQHF. CDR3 in DNA: TGTGCCAGCAGCCTTACAGGGGGGGTCAATCAGCCCCAGCATTTT.

This chain uses TRBV2 with TRBJ1-2; a weak D match, TRBD1 (6 bases). The length of the CDR3 is 12 residues. V gave up 7 bases and J gave up 7 bases, with 13 bases separating them. Germline CDR1 and CDR2: SNHLY and FYNNEI. For the CDR3, the DNA is TGTGCCAGCACGGCAGGGGTGGCTGGCTACACCTTC. Protein: CASTAGVAGYTF. The entire variable domain, with the rest obtained from reference TRBV2 and TRBJ1-2, is as follows: EPEVTQTPSHQVTQMGQEVILRCVPISNHLYFYWYRQILGQKVEFLVSFYNNEISEKSEIFDDQFSVERPDGSNFTLKIRSTKLEDSAMYFCASTAGVAGYTFGSGTRLTVV.

The gene calls are TRBV2 and TRBJ1-2; TRBD1 is a possible D gene (5 bases). This CDR3 is built from 17 residues. Germline values: CDR1 SNHLY, CDR2 FYNNEI. Deletions cut 6 bases from V and 0 bases from J, with 20 bases between. Here the CDR3 reads CASRPAGTSTTNYGYTF. DNA of the CDR3: TGTGCCAGCAGACCCGCCGGGACTTCTACCACTAACTATGGCTACACCTTC.

The chain has TRBV11-3 and TRBJ2-7, with TRBD1 matching over 12 bases. The CDR3 totals 17 residues. Germline-derived CDR1 and CDR2 are SGHNT and YENEEA. The trim removed 5 bases at V and 5 bases at J, leaving 13 bases unmatched. CDR3 sequence reads: CASSGLGTGGLNHEQYF. The CDR3 coding sequence is TGTGCCAGCAGCGGGCTAGGGACAGGGGGCTTAAACCACGAGCAGTACTTC.

This clone was seen a single time. The chain combines TRBV27 with TRBJ2-3, with 10 bases fitting TRBD2. J gave up 1 base and V 6 bases, and 4 bases lay outside the gene matches. This CDR3 is built from 15 residues. The V gene's germline CDR1 is MNHEY and CDR2 SMNVEV (reference sequence). The CDR3 bases are TGTGCCAGCAGCGGACTAGCGGCCGGCACAGATACGCAGTATTTT. Protein sequence: CASSGLAAGTDTQYF.

The gene calls are TRBV5-1 and TRBJ2-3; 9 nucleotides agree with TRBD2. This CDR3 comprises 14 residues. After removal of 6 bases from V and 3 bases from J, the junction contained 5 bases not matched to a gene. The germline V gene has CDR1 SGHRS and CDR2 YFSETQ. Written as DNA, the CDR3 is TGCGCCAGCAACGGGCTAGCGGGGACAGATACGCAGTATTTT. This sequence encodes CASNGLAGTDTQYF.

The chain has TRBV19 and TRBJ2-3; TRBD1 matches 8 bases. CDR3 size: 15 residues. Germline CDR1 reads LNHDA; CDR2 reads SQIVND (reference sequence). Trimming removed 3 bases from V and 1 base from J; junction bases left unmatched: 3. CDR3 sequence (DNA): TGTGCCAGTAGTATGACGACAGGGGGCACAGATACGCAGTATTTT. It codes for CASSMTTGGTDTQYF.